The 29 T cell receptor beta chains below were found in one sample sequenced in a study of cytomegalovirus exposure and HLA in healthy donors. Both 60 Vbeta primers and 13 Jbeta primers went into the PCR. Method: immunoSEQ multiplex PCR; TCRdb's copy keeps in-frame clones and lacks some. Among approximately 110,000 clones listed, about four fifths were seen once. Specimen: PBMCs. The origin of the receptors is a man aged 25 to 40 in good health and CMV-seronegative.

This clone was seen more than once but under ten times. The chain links TRBV10-3 to TRBJ1-4; TRBD1 agrees at 8 bases. V was clipped by 4 bases and J by 2 bases; unmatched bases: 3. Germline values: CDR1 ENHRY, CDR2 SYGVKD. The CDR3 contains 15 residues. The CDR3 protein is CAISARTGTNEKLFF. DNA for the CDR3: TGTGCCATCAGTGCAAGGACAGGGACTAATGAAAAACTGTTTTTT.

V usage is TRBV4-1 and J usage is TRBJ1-2, with 8 bases that match TRBD1. This CDR3 comprises 14 residues. Germline lookup yields CDR1 MGHRA and CDR2 YSYEKL. J was trimmed by 5 bases and V by 0 bases; bases with no gene match: 2. The CDR3 loop reads CASSQDRTGYGYTF. The DNA of the CDR3 is TGCGCCAGCAGCCAAGATAGGACAGGGTATGGCTACACCTTC.

The chain has TRBV5-4 and TRBJ1-2, with D hard to call. The CDR3 extends over 14 amino acids. Germline lookup yields CDR1 SGHNT and CDR2 YYREEE (reference sequence). The V end was cut by 0 bases, the J end by 1 base, with 7 bases between. CDR3 loop: CASSLAGVNYGYTF. The CDR3 DNA reads TGTGCCAGCAGCTTGGCGGGAGTTAACTATGGCTACACCTTC.

This chain uses TRBV6-5 with TRBJ2-5; possibly TRBD1 for D (6 bases). The CDR3 has 14 residues. Deletions cut 5 bases from V and 3 bases from J, with 13 bases between. Per the germline V gene, CDR1 is MNHEY and CDR2 is SVGAGI. The CDR3, as DNA: TGTGCCAGCAGTCAACGGACAGAAAAAGAGACCCAGTACTTC. Amino acid sequence: CASSQRTEKETQYF.

The chain employs TRBV7-9 and TRBJ1-3; TRBD1 aligns across 8 bases. The CDR3 runs to 14 residues. The V segment lost 5 bases and the J segment 4 bases; nucleotides outside the gene matches: 4. Germline values: CDR1 SEHNR, CDR2 FQNEAQ (reference sequence). The CDR3 sequence is CASSTTGAGNTIYF. In nucleotides, the CDR3 is TGTGCCAGCAGCACGACAGGGGCCGGAAACACCATATATTTT.

This clone has a single count. CDR3 nucleotides: TGTGCCTGGAGTCATCACTCCGGGGTTATAGCCAAAAACATTCAGTACTTC. It yields the protein CAWSHHSGVIAKNIQYF. The chain joins TRBV30 to TRBJ2-4; D is perhaps TRBD2 (5 bases). Between the trimmed V and J ends, which lost 2 bases and 0 bases, there was a span of 17 bases. The V gene's germline CDR1 is GTSNPN and CDR2 SVGIG (reference sequence). The CDR3 runs to 17 residues.

The J gene is TRBJ2-7, the V gene TRBV4-1; 9 bases match TRBD2. The germline gives CDR1 MGHRA, CDR2 YSYEKL. This CDR3 region has 17 residues. The V segment lost 0 bases and the J segment 7 bases; nucleotides outside the gene matches: 13. The CDR3 loop reads CASSQEGASGMEREQYF. DNA for the CDR3: TGCGCCAGCAGCCAAGAAGGGGCTAGCGGGATGGAAAGGGAGCAGTACTTC.

The chain has TRBV4-1 and TRBJ1-5; TRBD1 aligns across 8 bases. With V trimmed by 2 bases and J by 5 bases, 8 bases remained unmatched. There are 16 residues in the CDR3. Germline loops: CDR1 MGHRA, CDR2 YSYEKL. The CDR3, as DNA: TGCGCCAGCAGCCAACTATCGGGACAGGACCATCAGCCCCAGCATTTT. It is translated as CASSQLSGQDHQPQHF.

The rearrangement uses TRBV9 and TRBJ2-2, with 10 nucleotides matching TRBD2. The CDR3 spans 16 residues. V was pared by 0 bases and J by 3 bases, with 2 bases of the junction left unmatched. The germline V gene encodes CDR1 SGDLS and CDR2 YYNGEE. The CDR3 spells CASSVATSGHTGELFF. CDR3 DNA sequence: TGTGCCAGCAGCGTAGCGACTAGCGGGCACACCGGGGAGCTGTTTTTT.

CDR3 bases: TGTGCCAGCAGCTTGGCCGCTGGACTAGCGGGGGTAGAGACCCAGTACTTC. Translated: CASSLAAGLAGVETQYF. The V and J genes are TRBV5-6 and TRBJ2-5; 13 nucleotides agree with TRBD2. The CDR3 contains 17 residues. The germline gives CDR1 SGHDT, CDR2 YYEEEE. Trimming at V came to 0 bases and at J to 4 bases, leaving 6 bases not matched to a gene.

This chain uses TRBV5-4 with TRBJ2-7, with TRBD2 matching 9 bases. Germline assignment: CDR1 SGHNT and CDR2 YYREEE (reference sequence). The CDR3 contains 15 residues. V dropped 0 bases and J dropped 3; count of bases not matched to a gene: 4. The DNA of the CDR3 is TGTGCCAGCAGCTTGGCTAGCGGGATGCACTACGAGCAGTACTTC. Translating it yields CASSLASGMHYEQYF.

This clone was seen a single time. The gene calls are TRBV10-3 and TRBJ2-5; no reliable D call. Germline assignment: CDR1 ENHRY and CDR2 SYGVKD. V shed 2 bases and J shed 5 bases, with 12 bases lying between them. The CDR3 length is 14 residues. CDR3 region: CAISEMGPGETQYF. The CDR3 bases are TGTGCCATCAGTGAGATGGGCCCTGGGGAGACCCAGTACTTC.

The sample holds one count of this clone. This chain uses TRBV5-6 with TRBJ1-4, with D uncertain. The length of the CDR3 is 16 residues. Trimming cost V 0 bases and J 2 bases, with 11 bases left between them. The germline gives CDR1 SGHDT, CDR2 YYEEEE. CDR3 in amino acids: CASSLGGIGTNEKLFF. In nucleotides, the CDR3 is TGTGCCAGCAGCTTGGGAGGGATCGGCACTAATGAAAAACTGTTTTTT.

The rearrangement uses TRBV12-5 and TRBJ2-1; 9 bases line up with TRBD1. V shed 7 bases and J 5 bases; nucleotides not matched to a gene: 12. CDR1 is LGHNT and CDR2 is FRNRAP in the germline V gene. The CDR3 extends over 16 amino acids. The CDR3 coding sequence is TGTGCTAGTGTTACCACAGGGGGCCCAGGGGACAATGAGCAGTTCTTC. Protein: CASVTTGGPGDNEQFF.

This rearrangement joins TRBV9 to TRBJ2-7; 12 nucleotides align to TRBD1. Germline trimming cut 2 bases from V and 5 bases from J; bases unmatched to any gene: 5. The CDR3 consists of 15 residues. The germline gives CDR1 SGDLS, CDR2 YYNGEE. DNA of the CDR3: TGTGCCAGCAGCGTCGGGGACAGGGGGCCCCACGAGCAGTACTTC. The encoded protein is CASSVGDRGPHEQYF.

This clone was detected a few times. The chain couples TRBV4-1 to TRBJ2-1, with D tentatively TRBD2 (6 bases). The CDR3 extends over 16 amino acids. V was clipped by 4 bases and J by 3 bases, with 16 bases between them. The germline V gene has CDR1 MGHRA and CDR2 YSYEKL. CDR3 loop: CASSPPGRQGYNEQFF. The CDR3 coding sequence is TGCGCCAGCAGCCCCCCGGGGAGGCAGGGCTACAATGAGCAGTTCTTC.

V and J are TRBV4-3 and TRBJ1-2; unclear D gene. The V gene lost 2 bases and the J gene lost 0 bases, with 7 bases spanning the gap. The CDR3 covers 14 residues. CDR1 and CDR2 (germline): LGHNA, YSLEER. CDR3 residues: CASSQRGTNYGYTF. In DNA form, the CDR3 reads TGCGCCAGCAGCCAAAGAGGGACTAACTATGGCTACACCTTC.

In this sample, this clone turned up once. This chain joins TRBV5-8 and TRBJ2-4, with 9 bases fitting TRBD2. The germline V gene encodes CDR1 SGHTS and CDR2 YDEGEE. The CDR3 extends over 16 amino acids. Germline trimming cut 4 bases from V and 0 bases from J; bases unmatched to any gene: 5. The CDR3 coding sequence is TGTGCCAGCAGCCCTCTAGCGGGACTAGCCAAAAACATTCAGTACTTC. Residues: CASSPLAGLAKNIQYF.

The rearrangement uses TRBV30 and TRBJ2-1, with D tentatively TRBD1 (6 bases). CDR1 and CDR2 (germline): GTSNPN, SVGIG (reference sequence). The V and J ends lost 4 bases and 8 bases respectively, with 12 bases between them. The CDR3 contains 12 residues. Here the CDR3 reads CAWTFRGDEQFF. In DNA, the CDR3 is TGTGCCTGGACCTTCAGGGGTGATGAGCAGTTCTTC.

This clone was counted a few times. The chain couples TRBV5-1 to TRBJ1-3; D not resolved. This CDR3 is 14 amino acids long. Germline lookup yields CDR1 SGHRS and CDR2 YFSETQ. Trimming left V 0 bases short and J 4 bases short, with 8 bases between. The CDR3: CASSLGQSGNTIYF. The CDR3, as DNA: TGCGCCAGCAGCTTGGGACAATCCGGAAACACCATATATTTT.

This clone was counted a few times. This chain joins TRBV2 and TRBJ1-2, with D uncertain. Trimming stripped 8 bases from V and 8 bases from J, with 9 bases between. This CDR3 is built from 10 residues. Per germline, CDR1 SNHLY and CDR2 FYNNEI. The CDR3 DNA reads TGTGCCAGCCATGTGGAGGGCTACACCTTC. Translation gives CASHVEGYTF.

V gene TRBV5-1 combines with J gene TRBJ2-2; D might be TRBD2 (6 bases). The CDR3 is 16 amino acids. Between the trimmed V and J ends, which lost 3 bases and 6 bases, there was a span of 18 bases. Germline loops: CDR1 SGHRS, CDR2 YFSETQ. CDR3 sequence (DNA): TGCGCCAGCAGCTCCCAAAGACTAGACCCCCCCGGGGAGCTGTTTTTT. Amino acids: CASSSQRLDPPGELFF.

The rearrangement joins TRBV27 to TRBJ1-2; unclear D gene. From germline, CDR1 is MNHEY and CDR2 SMNVEV (reference sequence). Trimming removed 6 bases from V and 8 bases from J, with 16 bases in between. This CDR3 is 13 amino acids long. The CDR3 nucleotides read TGTGCCAGCAGCCACGAGGTGTCAGAAGGCTACACCTTC. Translation: CASSHEVSEGYTF.

The V gene is TRBV28, the J gene TRBJ2-7; TRBD2 matches 11 bases. The V and J ends lost 3 bases and 4 bases, in that order; junction bases with no gene match: 8. The germline V gene has CDR1 MDHEN and CDR2 SYDVKM. The CDR3 is 16 amino acids. Here the CDR3 DNA reads TGTGCCAGCAGTTTGAGAGTACTAGCGGGAGAATACGAGCAGTACTTC. Translating gives CASSLRVLAGEYEQYF.

This clone was picked up a small number of times. The genes are TRBV6-5 and TRBJ2-7; D is unresolved. Germline V CDR1 and CDR2: MNHEY, SVGAGI. The length of the CDR3 is 14 residues. Trimming pared 6 bases from V and 3 bases from J, leaving 15 bases between. CDR3 in DNA: TGTGCCAGCAGGAACCTTCTAACCAACTACGAGCAGTACTTC. This translates into CASRNLLTNYEQYF.

The V gene is TRBV25-1, the J gene TRBJ2-5, with 7 nucleotides matching TRBD1. The J call may be in error: the DNA end matches TRBJ2-7 better. This CDR3 is 15 amino acids long. Germline loops: CDR1 MGHDK, CDR2 SYGVNS. As DNA, the CDR3 is TGTGCCAGCAGACAGGGGCTAACGAGCTCCTACGAGCAGTACTTC. Translated, it gives CASRQGLTSSYEQYF.

The CDR3 nucleotides are TGTGCCAGCAGCGACGACAGGGGTCGGACAGATACGCAGTATTTT. Amino acid sequence: CASSDDRGRTDTQYF. This chain uses TRBV13 with TRBJ2-3, with 8 bases fitting TRBD1. CDR3 length: 15 amino acids. CDR1 is PRHDT, CDR2 FYEKMQ, per germline (reference sequence). J gave up 3 bases and V 5 bases, and 7 bases lay outside the gene matches.

The V gene is TRBV7-8, the J gene TRBJ1-1; TRBD1 matches 7 bases. The junction had 8 bases not matched to a gene; V was cut back by 7 bases and J by 0 bases. The CDR3 is 15 amino acids. In germline, CDR1 is SGHVS, CDR2 FQNEAQ. DNA of the CDR3: TGTGCCAGCATCCCGACAGGGTCGGTGAACACTGAAGCTTTCTTT. It translates to CASIPTGSVNTEAFF.

This clone turned up a few times. In nucleotides, the CDR3 is TGTGCCAGCAGCTTAGAGAGAACCTCTAACTATGGCTACACCTTC. This encodes CASSLERTSNYGYTF. The rearrangement links TRBV11-2 to TRBJ1-2; D ambiguous. The length of the CDR3 is 15 residues. V shed 0 bases and J shed 0 bases, with 8 bases lying between them. Germline CDR1 is SGHAT and CDR2 is FQNNGV.